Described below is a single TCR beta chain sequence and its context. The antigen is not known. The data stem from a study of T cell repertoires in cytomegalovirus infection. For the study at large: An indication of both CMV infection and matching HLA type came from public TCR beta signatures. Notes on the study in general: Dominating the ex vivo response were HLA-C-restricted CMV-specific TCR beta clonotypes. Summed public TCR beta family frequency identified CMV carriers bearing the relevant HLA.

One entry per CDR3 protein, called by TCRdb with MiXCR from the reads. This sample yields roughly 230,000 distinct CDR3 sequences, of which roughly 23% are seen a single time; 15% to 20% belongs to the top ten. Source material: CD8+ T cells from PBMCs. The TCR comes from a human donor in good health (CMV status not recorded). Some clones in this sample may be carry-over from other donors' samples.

In DNA, the CDR3 is TGTGCCAGCAGTTCTTCCGGCACCACTAACTATGGCTACACCTTC. It translates to CASSSSGTTNYGYTF. The V and J genes are TRBV12-3 or TRBV12-4 and TRBJ1-2, with D hard to call. V gave up 4 bases and J gave up 0 bases, with 12 bases separating them. CDR3 length: 15 amino acids.